The 16 T cell receptor beta chains below were found in one sample sequenced in a study of cytomegalovirus exposure and HLA in healthy donors. The study ran its PCR with 60 Vbeta and 13 Jbeta primers. Using immunoSEQ multiplex PCR, the repertoire was profiled, and TCRdb retains in-frame clones only, with some absent. The sample carries approximately 61,000 clones, less than 70% recorded once. What was sequenced was PBMCs. The receptors originated from a woman in her fifties or sixties in good health and CMV-seronegative.

The chain is built from TRBV7-3 and TRBJ1-2; D is perhaps TRBD1 (6 bases). V was cut by 5 bases and J by 11 bases, with 21 bases left in between. The CDR3 extends over 14 amino acids. Looked up from germline, CDR1 is SGHTA and CDR2 is FQGTGA. DNA of the CDR3: TGTGCCAGCAGCCAAAATTTGGGGGCCCCGGAGTACACCTTC. It is translated as CASSQNLGAPEYTF. Filled out from reference TRBV7-3 and TRBJ1-2, the complete variable domain reads GAGVSQTPSNKVTEKGKYVELRCDPISGHTALYWYRQSLGQGPEFLIYFQGTGAADDSGLPNDRFFAVRPEGSVSTLKIQRTERGDSAVYLCASSQNLGAPEYTFGSGTRLTVV.

This chain uses TRBV7-2 with TRBJ2-2; 12 bases line up with TRBD2. CDR1 SGHTA and CDR2 FQGNSA come from the germline V gene. The CDR3 contains 19 residues. The ends lost 0 bases at V and 3 bases at J; junction bases unmatched: 8. The CDR3 loop reads CASSLAFAASGRDTGELFF. CDR3 DNA sequence: TGTGCCAGCAGCTTAGCGTTTGCGGCTAGCGGGAGGGACACCGGGGAGCTGTTTTTT.

The gene calls are TRBV21-1 and TRBJ2-7; TRBD2, the table's D call, lacks a check against the DNA. TRBV21-1 constitutes a pseudogene. The CDR3 contains 18 residues. CDR3 in amino acids: CASSNLFSGTSALYEQYF. The DNA for the CDR3 is TGTGCCAGCAGCAACCTTTTTTCCGGGACTAGCGCCTTATACGAGCAGTACTTC.

V gene TRBV28 combines with J gene TRBJ2-1, with 14 nucleotides matching TRBD2. Germline V gene data show CDR1 as MDHEN and CDR2 as SYDVKM. With V trimmed by 5 bases and J by 7 bases, 16 bases remained unmatched. The CDR3 has 19 amino acids. Written as DNA, the CDR3 is TGTGCCAGCAGTAGTTTATCCGGGACTAGCGGGAGTGGTTGGAATGAGCAGTTCTTC. This gives the protein CASSSLSGTSGSGWNEQFF.

The rearrangement uses TRBV6-5 and TRBJ2-7; 8 bases fit TRBD2. Trimming at V came to 0 bases and at J to 6 bases, leaving 10 bases not matched to a gene. CDR1 is MNHEY, CDR2 SVGAGI, per germline. CDR3 length equals 16 residues. The CDR3 is CASSYSGGAGPGEQYF. CDR3 DNA sequence: TGTGCCAGCAGTTACTCCGGGGGGGCAGGGCCCGGCGAGCAGTACTTC.

V and J are TRBV29-1 and TRBJ2-1; 10 bases align to TRBD2. CDR3 size: 16 residues. The trim removed 1 base at V and 2 bases at J, leaving 5 bases unmatched. In germline, CDR1 is SQVTM, CDR2 ANQGSEA. The CDR3 reads CSVEGQREGAYNEQFF. CDR3 bases: TGCAGCGTTGAAGGTCAGCGGGAGGGTGCCTACAATGAGCAGTTCTTC.

In this sample, this clone turned up a few times. The rearrangement links TRBV29-1 to TRBJ2-5, with D unclear. The end of the DNA is better explained by TRBJ2-7, so the J call may be wrong. Per the germline V gene, CDR1 is SQVTM and CDR2 is ANQGSEA. The CDR3 covers 13 residues. The CDR3 DNA sequence: TGCAGCGTGTGGGCTTACCCCTCCTACGAGCAGTACTTC. Amino acid sequence: CSVWAYPSYEQYF.

This clone was counted a few times. The rearrangement links TRBV10-3 to TRBJ1-1, with D perhaps matching TRBD1 (6 bases). The CDR3 contains 14 residues. Germline V gene data show CDR1 as ENHRY and CDR2 as SYGVKD. Trimming removed 6 bases from V and 2 bases from J, with 13 bases in between. DNA of the CDR3: TGTGCCATCAGAAGGACAGAAGATAACACTGAAGCTTTCTTT. It translates to CAIRRTEDNTEAFF.

This clone is labeled as medium-sized. The J gene is TRBJ2-7, the V gene TRBV4-3, with 8 bases fitting TRBD1. This CDR3 has 14 residues. Trimming at V came to 2 bases and at J to 5 bases, leaving 5 bases not matched to a gene. Germline loops: CDR1 LGHNA, CDR2 YSLEER. Here the CDR3 DNA reads TGCGCCAGCAGCCAAAGACAGGGGTACAACGAGCAGTACTTC. This gives the protein CASSQRQGYNEQYF.

This sequence joins TRBV28 and TRBJ2-2; weak D call: TRBD2 (6 bases). V gave up 10 bases and J gave up 6 bases, with 18 bases separating them. The CDR3 loop spans 14 amino acids. Germline V CDR1 and CDR2: MDHEN, SYDVKM. CDR3 sequence reads: CATGLPGGAGELFF. As DNA, the CDR3 is TGTGCCACCGGACTACCCGGTGGTGCCGGGGAGCTGTTTTTT.

The V call is TRBV7-2, the J call TRBJ1-2, with D possibly TRBD1 on 6 matching bases. This CDR3 is 14 amino acids long. V lost 5 bases, J lost 0 bases, and 10 bases lay in between. The germline CDR1 and CDR2 sequences are SGHTA and FQGNSA. CDR3 sequence: CASSTRQANYGYTF. The CDR3 DNA reads TGTGCCAGCAGCACCCGACAGGCTAACTATGGCTACACCTTC. Full variable domain (remainder filled in from reference TRBV7-2 and TRBJ1-2): GAGVSQSPSNKVTEKGKDVELRCDPISGHTALYWYRQSLGQGLEFLIYFQGNSAPDKSGLPSDRFSAERTGGSVSTLTIQRTQQEDSAVYLCASSTRQANYGYTFGSGTRLTVV.

This clone is a singleton in its sample. One end of the junction varies from germline; a read error may be responsible. DNA for the CDR3: TGCGCCACCAGCCACCAAATCGGTCTCGGGAGAAGGTCGAATGGCTACACCTTC. Protein sequence: CATSHQIGLGRRSNGYTF. The chain has TRBV4-1 and TRBJ1-2; D uncertain. Germline loops: CDR1 MGHRA, CDR2 YSYEKL. CDR3 length: 18 amino acids.

The V gene is TRBV21-1, the J gene TRBJ2-3; TRBD1, the table's D call, lacks a check against the DNA. TRBV21-1 is labeled a pseudogene. The CDR3 loop spans 16 amino acids. The DNA of the CDR3 is TGTGCCAGCAGCAAATCTTGGGACAGGGTGGGGGATACGCAGTATTTT. Amino acids: CASSKSWDRVGDTQYF.

The V call is TRBV9, the J call TRBJ2-1; maybe TRBD2 (5 bases). Germline assignment: CDR1 SGDLS and CDR2 YYNGEE. This CDR3 has 15 amino acids. V shed 4 bases and J shed 0 bases, with 11 bases lying between them. The CDR3 region has the DNA TGTGCCAGCAGCCCCACTAGTGTCTCCTACAATGAGCAGTTCTTC. This translates into CASSPTSVSYNEQFF.

This clone has a handful of counts. The chain uses TRBV14 and TRBJ1-4; D gene unclear. The CDR3 has 14 amino acids. V was trimmed by 2 bases and J by 7 bases, leaving 11 bases between them. In germline, CDR1 is SGHDN, CDR2 FVKESK. CDR3 sequence reads: CASSQQRRGEKLFF. The CDR3 nucleotides are TGTGCCAGCAGCCAACAACGACGGGGTGAAAAACTGTTTTTT.

The chain uses TRBV4-3 and TRBJ1-2, with D maybe TRBD1 (6 bases). The CDR3 sequence is 15 residues long. Germline-derived CDR1 and CDR2 are LGHNA and YSLEER. Trimming took off 2 bases at V and 5 bases at J, with 15 bases between the two ends. The CDR3 region has the DNA TGCGCCAGCAGCCAATCAGGGGCAGGGAGATATGGCTACACCTTC. It codes for CASSQSGAGRYGYTF.